The 6 T cell receptor beta chains below all came from one sample that was sequenced in a study of shared clonotypes between healthy human individuals. Produced via immunoSEQ multiplex PCR; TCRdb's table is partial and in-frame only. The repertoire holds under 700,000 clones, with 90% to 95% as singletons. Positive CCR7 selection of CD45RO-negative cells yielded the naive CD8 cells, and terminally differentiated effector memory CD45RA+ cells were excluded. Material for sequencing was naive CD8+ T cells sorted from blood. The receptors come from a woman between 25 and 40 years old in good health.

A word on this clone: This specimen includes other DNA sequences encoding the same CDR3. This chain connects TRBV27 to TRBJ1-5, with unresolved D. Germline V CDR1 and CDR2: MNHEY, SMNVEV (reference sequence). This CDR3 is 13 amino acids long. Trimming cost V 6 bases and J 2 bases, with 8 bases left between them. The CDR3, as DNA: TGTGCCAGCAGCCCAGGAGGCAATCAGCCCCAGCATTTT. Translated: CASSPGGNQPQHF.

The V and J genes are TRBV27 and TRBJ2-7, with 8 bases fitting TRBD2. J lost 3 bases, V lost 0 bases, and 7 bases had no gene match. Germline CDR1 is MNHEY and CDR2 is SMNVEV (reference sequence). The CDR3 has 16 residues. For the CDR3, the DNA is TGTGCCAGCAGTTTATCGCGGGGGGTAGTCGTCTACGAGCAGTACTTC. Its protein is CASSLSRGVVVYEQYF.

This chain joins TRBV28 and TRBJ2-7; weak D call: TRBD1 (5 bases). The germline gives CDR1 MDHEN, CDR2 SYDVKM. Trimming shortened V by 9 bases and J by 2 bases, and 8 bases separated the two germline ends. The CDR3 is made up of 11 amino acids. The CDR3 reads CASGATYEQYF. The CDR3 nucleotides read TGTGCCAGTGGGGCGACCTACGAGCAGTACTTC.

The gene calls are TRBV14 and TRBJ1-6; no firm D call. The CDR3 has 16 residues. The germline gives CDR1 SGHDN, CDR2 FVKESK. The V gene lost 4 bases and the J gene lost 3 bases, with 13 bases spanning the gap. CDR3 DNA sequence: TGTGCCAGCAGCCTTTCAACAGCAATCTATAATTCACCCCTCCACTTT. This translates into CASSLSTAIYNSPLHF. Combining the CDR3 with reference TRBV14 and TRBJ1-6 gives the whole variable domain EAGVTQFPSHSVIEKGQTVTLRCDPISGHDNLYWYRRVMGKEIKFLLHFVKESKQDESGMPNNRFLAERTGGTYSTLKVQPAELEDSGVYFCASSLSTAIYNSPLHFGNGTRLTVT.

This clone appeared a single time. The rearrangement links TRBV12-5 to TRBJ2-1; TRBD1 aligns across 7 bases. Germline assignment: CDR1 LGHNT and CDR2 FRNRAP. The CDR3 runs 16 residues. With V trimmed by 1 base and J by 4 bases, 7 bases remained unmatched. The CDR3 here is CASGLGIGTEYNEQFF. Written as DNA, the CDR3 is TGTGCTAGTGGTTTGGGGATAGGGACAGAATACAATGAGCAGTTCTTC. Full variable domain (missing parts from reference TRBV12-5 and TRBJ2-1): DARVTQTPRHKVTEMGQEVTMRCQPILGHNTVFWYRQTMMQGLELLAYFRNRAPLDDSGMPKDRFSAEMPDATLATLKIQPSEPRDSAVYFCASGLGIGTEYNEQFFGPGTRLTVL.

CDR3 amino acids: CASSLLPPILAGRTDTQYF. CDR3 coding DNA: TGTGCCAGCAGTTTGCTCCCCCCAATACTAGCGGGGCGCACAGATACGCAGTATTTT. The gene calls are TRBV27 and TRBJ2-3; 10 bases align to TRBD2. CDR1 and CDR2 from the germline V gene are MNHEY and SMNVEV (reference sequence). Losses at the gene ends were 3 bases for V and 1 base for J; bases not matched to a gene: 13. This CDR3 region has 19 residues.